Each of the 28 T cell receptor beta chains below was sequenced from the same sample in a study of Tregs in tolerant kidney transplant recipients. Assay: immunoSEQ multiplex PCR; the TCRdb copy retains only in-frame clones and omits some. Here the sample spans tens of thousands of clones, 80% to 95% being singletons. Mixed chimerism was transient after nonmyeloablative marrow transplants from related graft donors. The input for sequencing was CD4+ T cells from blood (PBMCs), taken 12 months after the transplant. The source is a human patient who received a combined kidney and bone marrow transplant. Some T cells may be graft donor cells.

The chain recombines TRBV4-3 with TRBJ2-3; D gene unclear. The CDR3 spans 15 residues. V was cut by 4 bases and J by 1 base, with 12 bases left in between. Germline V gene sequence: CDR1 LGHNA, CDR2 YSLEER. CDR3 DNA: TGCGCCAGCAGCCTAGTTTTCCCGGGCACAGATACGCAGTATTTT. Its protein product is CASSLVFPGTDTQYF.

The chain links TRBV28 to TRBJ2-7, with 7 bases lining up with TRBD1. Looked up from germline, CDR1 is MDHEN and CDR2 is SYDVKM. The CDR3 contains 12 residues. Trimming at V came to 10 bases and at J to 4 bases, leaving 7 bases not matched to a gene. CDR3 amino acids: CATGTAKYEQYF. Written as DNA, the CDR3 is TGTGCCACCGGGACAGCTAAATACGAGCAGTACTTC.

The rearrangement uses TRBV6-5 and TRBJ1-3; TRBD1 might be the D (6 bases). The germline V gene encodes CDR1 MNHEY and CDR2 SVGAGI. The CDR3 is 14 residues long. V gave up 8 bases and J gave up 0 bases, with 11 bases separating them. The CDR3 region is CASLGDTSGNTIYF. CDR3 sequence (DNA): TGTGCCAGCCTAGGGGACACCTCTGGAAACACCATATATTTT.

Comments on this clone: A read error may account for a junction end that differs from germline. V and J are TRBV15 and TRBJ1-6; D not resolved. Germline CDR1 is LNHNV and CDR2 is YYDKDF (reference sequence). The CDR3 sequence is 15 residues long. Written as DNA, the CDR3 is TGTGCCACCAGCATTGTAACCTCCTATAATTCCCCCCTCCACTTT. Translated: CATSIVTSYNSPLHF.

J is TRBJ2-3 and V is TRBV9; 9 bases agree with TRBD2. With 0 bases clipped from V and 2 bases from J, the junction kept 7 bases outside the gene matches. The CDR3 totals 17 residues. CDR1 and CDR2 from the germline V gene are SGDLS and YYNGEE. CDR3: CASSVGLAGSYTDTQYF. CDR3 nucleotides: TGTGCCAGCAGCGTAGGGCTAGCGGGGTCCTACACAGATACGCAGTATTTT.

The V gene is TRBV11-3, the J gene TRBJ2-2; D unclear. V dropped 5 bases and J dropped 6 bases, with 19 bases sitting between them. The CDR3 runs to 16 residues. CDR1 and CDR2 (germline): SGHNT, YENEEA. CDR3 amino acids: CASSHSYFLGPGELFF. The CDR3 region has the DNA TGTGCCAGCAGCCATAGCTACTTTTTAGGCCCCGGGGAGCTGTTTTTT.

The rearrangement links TRBV4-1 to TRBJ2-3; a weak D match, TRBD2 (6 bases). V lost 0 bases and J lost 9, with 10 bases in between. CDR1 and CDR2 (germline): MGHRA, YSYEKL. This CDR3 has 13 amino acids. The chain's CDR3 is CASSQDIRGTQYF. As DNA, the CDR3 is TGCGCCAGCAGCCAAGATATCCGGGGGACGCAGTATTTT.

The V gene is TRBV14, the J gene TRBJ2-2; a weak D match, TRBD1 (5 bases). This CDR3 spans 15 amino acids. V was shortened by 2 bases and J by 6 bases, with 13 bases between the two germline ends. Germline-derived CDR1 and CDR2 are SGHDN and FVKESK. The CDR3 bases are TGTGCCAGCAGCCAAACCAGGGTTATAGCCGGGGAGCTGTTTTTT. This translates into CASSQTRVIAGELFF.

The chain employs TRBV7-2 and TRBJ2-5; perhaps TRBD2 as D (6 bases). This CDR3 region has 14 residues. In germline, CDR1 is SGHTA, CDR2 FQGNSA. V was pared by 1 base and J by 5 bases, with 11 bases between. The CDR3 is CASSLDGGMETQYF. DNA for the CDR3: TGTGCCAGCAGCTTAGACGGGGGAATGGAGACCCAGTACTTC.

The chain carries TRBV7-2 and TRBJ2-7; perhaps TRBD2 as D (6 bases). Trimming removed 1 base at V and 7 bases at J, with 17 bases between. The CDR3 has 15 amino acids. Germline CDR1 is SGHTA and CDR2 is FQGNSA. DNA of the CDR3: TGTGCCAGCAGCTTAGTCCGGGAGCTCCCCTGGGAGCAGTACTTC. Its protein product is CASSLVRELPWEQYF.

This clone occurred a few times. This sequence joins TRBV18 and TRBJ2-1; D gene unclear. CDR1 and CDR2 from the germline V gene are KGHSH and LQKENI. Trimming removed 7 bases from V and 3 bases from J, with 4 bases in between. This CDR3 is built from 11 residues. CDR3 residues: CASLYYNEQFF. CDR3 sequence (DNA): TGTGCCAGCTTGTACTACAATGAGCAGTTCTTC.

The chain has TRBV10-3 and TRBJ2-7; TRBD1 is a possible D gene (5 bases). V lost 0 bases and J 5 bases, leaving 17 bases between the germline ends. The CDR3 extends over 16 amino acids. CDR1 ENHRY and CDR2 SYGVKD come from the germline V gene. CDR3 nucleotide sequence: TGTGCCATCAGTGAGTCGCCGGTTAGGACATATAACGAGCAGTACTTC. Amino acids: CAISESPVRTYNEQYF.

V and J are TRBV29-1 and TRBJ2-4; no clear D. Trimming left V 4 bases short and J 1 base short, with 11 bases between. This CDR3 region has 14 residues. Germline CDR1 reads SQVTM; CDR2 reads ANQGSEA. CDR3 sequence (DNA): TGCAGCGTTGGCGGTCGTGCGGCCAAAAACATTCAGTACTTC. It specifies CSVGGRAAKNIQYF.

The V gene is TRBV15, the J gene TRBJ2-3; 9 bases are shared with TRBD2. V lost 9 bases, J lost 4 bases, and 17 bases stayed unmatched. CDR1 is LNHNV and CDR2 is YYDKDF in the germline V gene (reference sequence). The CDR3 has 17 amino acids. The CDR3 DNA reads as TGTGCCACTGGTCTCGGGCGGGGGGGCCGTAGGGCAGATACGCAGTATTTT. Translation: CATGLGRGGRRADTQYF.

The chain joins TRBV4-1 to TRBJ1-1, with a possible D match to TRBD1 (5 bases). Germline loops: CDR1 MGHRA, CDR2 YSYEKL. Trimming removed 0 bases from V and 4 bases from J, with 12 bases in between. CDR3 length: 15 amino acids. Written as DNA, the CDR3 is TGCGCCAGCAGCCAAGATTACGGTACAGGCACTGAAGCTTTCTTT. Translating it yields CASSQDYGTGTEAFF.

The V and J genes are TRBV11-2 and TRBJ2-5; possible D gene TRBD2, 5 bases. V dropped 5 bases and J dropped 5 bases, with 9 bases sitting between them. Looked up from germline, CDR1 is SGHAT and CDR2 is FQNNGV. The CDR3 has 12 residues. CDR3 protein: CASSRGGETQYF. CDR3 in DNA: TGTGCCAGCAGCCGGGGTGGCGAGACCCAGTACTTC.

The chain uses TRBV25-1 and TRBJ2-1; TRBD2 might be the D (6 bases). V was clipped by 6 bases and J by 3 bases, with 12 bases between them. CDR3 length equals 14 residues. CDR1 and CDR2 from the germline V gene are MGHDK and SYGVNS. CDR3 residues: CASRAAGLYNEQFF. DNA for the CDR3: TGTGCCAGCAGAGCCGCGGGGCTCTACAATGAGCAGTTCTTC.

This clone occurred once. The chain uses TRBV6-5 and TRBJ2-1; 8 bases line up with TRBD2. The germline CDR1 and CDR2 sequences are MNHEY and SVGAGI. V lost 4 bases, J lost 7 bases, and 6 bases stayed unmatched. The CDR3 runs 14 residues. Written as DNA, the CDR3 is TGTGCCAGCAGTTCCCCGCCTAGCGGGAATGAGCAGTTCTTC. Translating it yields CASSSPPSGNEQFF.

This chain uses TRBV5-6 with TRBJ2-2, with 7 nucleotides matching TRBD1. Per the germline V gene, CDR1 is SGHDT and CDR2 is YYEEEE. CDR3 length: 16 amino acids. Trimming took 2 bases from V and 2 from J; bases not matched to a gene: 6. The CDR3 protein is CASSFTWDSNTGELFF. CDR3 DNA sequence: TGTGCCAGCAGCTTTACCTGGGACAGCAACACCGGGGAGCTGTTTTTT.

This chain connects TRBV7-9 to TRBJ1-1; D is possibly TRBD1 (5 bases). Germline CDR1 SEHNR, CDR2 FQNEAQ (reference sequence). CDR3 length: 15 amino acids. V lost 2 bases and J lost 0, with 10 bases in between. DNA for the CDR3: TGTGCCAGCAGCTTACAGGGCGGCATGAACACTGAAGCTTTCTTT. Protein sequence: CASSLQGGMNTEAFF. The full variable domain, its missing parts supplied by reference TRBV7-9 and TRBJ1-1, is DTGVSQNPRHKITKRGQNVTFRCDPISEHNRLYWYRQTLGQGPEFLTYFQNEAQLEKSRLLSDRFSAERPKGSFSTLEIQRTEQGDSAMYLCASSLQGGMNTEAFFGQGTRLTVV.

This sequence joins TRBV12-5 and TRBJ2-2, with a weak D call TRBD1 (5 bases). The CDR3 extends over 14 amino acids. The ends were cut back, 9 bases at V and 3 bases at J, with 14 bases in the middle. Germline V gene data show CDR1 as LGHNT and CDR2 as FRNRAP. Here the CDR3 DNA reads TGTGCTAGCTCCTCTGGCAGGGACACCGGGGAGCTGTTTTTT. Protein: CASSSGRDTGELFF.

This clone was detected a few times. The chain is built from TRBV6-1 and TRBJ1-1; possibly TRBD1 for D (5 bases). The CDR3 extends over 13 amino acids. CDR1 and CDR2 from the germline V gene are MNHNS and SASEGT. Trimming stripped 8 bases from V and 3 bases from J, with 13 bases between. The CDR3 sequence is CASLERGDTEAFF. CDR3 sequence (DNA): TGTGCCAGCCTAGAGCGGGGGGACACTGAAGCTTTCTTT.

In DNA, the CDR3 is TGCGCCAGCAGCCAAGCGTGGCCTAGCGGGGGCTACAATGAGCAGTTCTTC. This encodes CASSQAWPSGGYNEQFF. V is TRBV4-1 and J is TRBJ2-1; 10 bases agree with TRBD2. V shed 1 base and J 3 bases; nucleotides not matched to a gene: 6. From germline, CDR1 is MGHRA and CDR2 YSYEKL. There are 17 residues in the CDR3.

This chain connects TRBV28 to TRBJ1-3; D not resolved. This CDR3 is 16 amino acids long. Looked up from germline, CDR1 is MDHEN and CDR2 is SYDVKM. V was clipped by 2 bases and J by 0 bases, with 11 bases between them. CDR3 residues: CASSLGRRISGNTIYF. CDR3 nucleotide sequence: TGTGCCAGCAGTTTAGGTAGGCGGATCTCTGGAAACACCATATATTTT.

The gene calls are TRBV7-9 and TRBJ2-2; the match to TRBD1 covers 7 bases. Unmatched junction bases numbered 7, after V lost 5 bases and J lost 1 base. Germline values: CDR1 SEHNR, CDR2 FQNEAQ (reference sequence). The CDR3 loop spans 16 amino acids. This CDR3 is CASSALDRVNTGELFF. CDR3 DNA: TGTGCCAGCAGCGCCTTAGACAGGGTGAACACCGGGGAGCTGTTTTTT.

The chain employs TRBV2 and TRBJ1-5; maybe TRBD1 (6 bases). This CDR3 is 14 amino acids long. The germline CDR1 and CDR2 sequences are SNHLY and FYNNEI. V dropped 4 bases and J dropped 5 bases, with 12 bases sitting between them. CDR3 loop: CASSADSPDQPQHF. The CDR3 DNA is TGTGCCAGCAGTGCGGACAGTCCTGATCAGCCCCAGCATTTT.

Concerning this clone: Within the sample, other DNA sequences also encode this same CDR3. This rearrangement joins TRBV5-6 to TRBJ1-2; a weak D match, TRBD1 (6 bases). Trimming pared 4 bases from V and 2 bases from J, leaving 9 bases between. Looked up from germline, CDR1 is SGHDT and CDR2 is YYEEEE. There are 13 residues in the CDR3. DNA for the CDR3: TGTGCCAGCAGCGCTCAGGGGAACTATGGCTACACCTTC. It is translated as CASSAQGNYGYTF.

The CDR3 coding sequence is TGCAGCGGCCTCTTCCAGGGGTACGAGCAGTACTTC. It is translated as CSGLFQGYEQYF. The V call is TRBV29-1, the J call TRBJ2-7, with a tentative D call TRBD1 (6 bases). The CDR3 runs to 12 residues. CDR1 is SQVTM and CDR2 is ANQGSEA in the germline V gene. With 7 bases removed from V and 4 bases from J, the gap between germline ends came to 14 bases.